The entry below describes one TCR beta chain. Its antigen is unidentified. Trimming removed 2 bases at V and 0 bases at J, with 9 bases between. The germline gives CDR1 SGHKS, CDR2 YYEKEE (reference sequence). The length of the CDR3 is 15 residues. Before sequencing, viral peptide pools were used by the ViraFEST assay to expand antigen-specific CD4+ T cells. CD4+ T cell isolation took place after 10 days of culture. The infection with SARS-CoV-2 (confirmed by PCR) occurred in this person between March and December 2020. The data were taken from a study of vaccination effects on CD4 cells after COVID-19. Sequencing used immunoSEQ multiplex PCR; TCRdb keeps in-frame clones, though not all of them. The sample has 35,000 to 45,000 clones; just under 75% are singletons.

The specimen was CD4+ T cells from PBMCs cultured with a peptide pool, collected before COVID-19 vaccination. The chain carries TRBV5-5 and TRBJ2-1; no firm D call. This sequence originates from a human donor who had a prior SARS-CoV-2 infection. In nucleotides, the CDR3 is TGTGCCAGCAGCTTTGGGCTAGTCTCCTACAATGAGCAGTTCTTC. It specifies CASSFGLVSYNEQFF.